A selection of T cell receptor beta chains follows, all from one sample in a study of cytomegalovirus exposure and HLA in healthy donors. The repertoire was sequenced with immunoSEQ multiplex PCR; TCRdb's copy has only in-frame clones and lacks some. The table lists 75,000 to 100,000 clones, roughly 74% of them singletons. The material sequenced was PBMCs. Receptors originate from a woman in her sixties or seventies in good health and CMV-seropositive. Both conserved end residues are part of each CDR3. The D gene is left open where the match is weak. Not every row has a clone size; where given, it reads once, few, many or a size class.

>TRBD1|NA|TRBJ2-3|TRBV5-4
CASSLKQGSYVDTQYF
TGTGCCAGCAGCTTGAAACAGGGGAGTTACGTAGATACGCAGTATTTT
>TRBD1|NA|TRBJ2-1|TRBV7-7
CASSADRYNEQFF
TGTGCTAGCAGCGCGGACAGGTACAATGAGCAGTTCTTC
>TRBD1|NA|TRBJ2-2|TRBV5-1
CASSSGQGAGTGELFF
TGCGCCAGCAGCTCTGGACAGGGGGCCGGCACCGGGGAGCTGTTTTTT
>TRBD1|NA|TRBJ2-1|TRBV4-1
CASSPPTGVDYNEQFF
TGCGCCAGCAGCCCCCCAACAGGGGTTGACTACAATGAGCAGTTCTTC
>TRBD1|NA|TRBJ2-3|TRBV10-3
CAIRTGSDTQYF
TGTGCCATCAGGACAGGGTCCGATACGCAGTATTTT
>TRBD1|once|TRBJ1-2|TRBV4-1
CASSQPGTGGYTF
TGCGCCAGCAGCCAACCCGGGACAGGGGGCTACACCTTC
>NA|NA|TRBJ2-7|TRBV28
CASSLAGQYEQYF
TGTGCCAGCAGTTTAGCCGGACAGTACGAGCAGTACTTC
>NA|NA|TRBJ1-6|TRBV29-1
CSARETYASPLHF
TGCAGCGCTCGGGAAACCTACGCTTCACCCCTCCACTTT
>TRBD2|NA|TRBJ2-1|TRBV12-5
CASGSATSAYNEQFF
TGTGCTAGTGGTTCCGCGACTAGCGCCTACAATGAGCAGTTCTTC
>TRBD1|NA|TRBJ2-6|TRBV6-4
CASSPRQGAGANVLTF
TGTGCCAGCAGCCCCCGCCAGGGGGCTGGGGCCAACGTCCTGACTTTC
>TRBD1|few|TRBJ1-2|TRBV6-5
CASSYSQGENYGYTF
TGTGCCAGCAGTTACTCACAGGGGGAGAACTATGGCTACACCTTC
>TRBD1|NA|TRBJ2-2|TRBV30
CAWGVRTGGSTGELFF
TGTGCCTGGGGTGTACGGACAGGGGGCAGCACCGGGGAGCTGTTTTTT
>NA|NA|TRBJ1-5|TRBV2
CASSIARSIDNQPQHF
TGTGCCAGCAGTATAGCTCGTAGCATAGACAATCAGCCCCAGCATTTT
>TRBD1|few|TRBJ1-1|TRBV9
CASSEGTGPNTEAFF
TGTGCCAGCAGCGAGGGGACAGGACCGAACACTGAAGCTTTCTTT
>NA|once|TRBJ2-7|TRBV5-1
CASSLGGGITYEQYF
TGCGCCAGCAGCTTGGGGGGCGGCATAACCTACGAGCAGTACTTC
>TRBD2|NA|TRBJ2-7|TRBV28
CASSKPGLGHYEQYF
TGTGCCAGCAGTAAGCCGGGACTAGGGCACTACGAGCAGTACTTC
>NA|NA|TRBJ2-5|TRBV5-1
CASSLGRERGTQYF
TGCGCCAGCAGCTTGGGAAGGGAAAGGGGGACCCAGTACTTC
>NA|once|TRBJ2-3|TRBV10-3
CAISGPSEKSSTDTQYF
TGTGCCATCAGTGGGCCGTCAGAAAAATCTAGCACAGATACGCAGTATTTT
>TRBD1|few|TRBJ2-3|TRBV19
CASSPSTGVSTDTQYF
TGTGCCAGTAGTCCTTCGACAGGGGTGAGCACAGATACGCAGTATTTT
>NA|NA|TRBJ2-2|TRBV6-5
CASSYSIQYTGELFF
TGTGCCAGCAGTTACTCGATTCAGTACACCGGGGAGCTGTTTTTT